One sample yielded the 29 T cell receptor beta chains listed below, sequenced in a study of T cells in Graves' hyperthyroidism and ophthalmopathy. The TCR beta CDR3 regions underwent amplification using RNA transcripts as the source. The HTBI set primed first-round TCR CDR3 RT-PCR. Each CDR3 protein gets one entry after TCRdb re-called the multiplex PCR reads with MiXCR. The repertoire holds fewer than 300,000 distinct CDR3 sequences, with 25% to 30% as singletons. Input material: blood. The receptors were sampled from a man aged 40-50 years with Graves' hyperthyroidism that later progressed to Graves' ophthalmopathy.

Comments on this clonotype: A much larger clone lies a single base off, so this may be a read error. This chain joins TRBV11-2 and TRBJ2-2; 11 positions agree with TRBD1. The germline V gene encodes CDR1 SGHAT and CDR2 FQNNGV. The CDR3 contains 16 residues. CDR3 in amino acids: CAGSPKDRGLVGELFF. The CDR3, as DNA: TGTGCCGGCAGCCCAAAGGACAGGGGGCTGGTCGGGGAGCTGTTTTTT.

The sample holds many counts of this clonotype. The chain couples TRBV7-2 to TRBJ2-5; D is undetermined. V was shortened by 1 base and J by 5 bases, with 8 bases between the two germline ends. This CDR3 comprises 13 residues. CDR1 and CDR2 from the germline V gene are SGHTA and FQGNSA. CDR3 in DNA: TGTGCCAGCAGCTTAGAGGATAGGGAGACCCAGTACTTC. As protein: CASSLEDRETQYF.

Many counts were recorded for this clonotype. V is TRBV5-1 and J is TRBJ2-7; D is uncertain. The germline V gene has CDR1 SGHRS and CDR2 YFSETQ. This CDR3 spans 13 amino acids. Trimming took 1 base from V and 6 from J, leaving 11 bases between them. The CDR3, as DNA: TGCGCCAGCAGCTTGATCGGCCGAGGCGAGCAGTACTTC. It encodes CASSLIGRGEQYF.

The chain combines TRBV7-8 with TRBJ2-7; TRBD2 matches at 10 bases. Germline values: CDR1 SGHVS, CDR2 FQNEAQ. Germline trimming cut 1 base from V and 3 bases from J; bases unmatched to any gene: 6. This CDR3 comprises 16 residues. This CDR3 reads CASSLGPSGSLYEQYF. CDR3 in DNA: TGTGCCAGCAGCTTAGGTCCTAGCGGGAGTCTCTACGAGCAGTACTTC. Full variable domain (remainder filled in from reference TRBV7-8 and TRBJ2-7): GAGVSQSPRYKVAKRGQDVALRCDPISGHVSLFWYQQALGQGPEFLTYFQNEAQLDKSGLPSDRFFAERPEGSVSTLKIQRTQQEDSAVYLCASSLGPSGSLYEQYFGPGTRLTVT.

This chain links TRBV14 with TRBJ1-1, with a possible D match to TRBD1 (5 bases). Germline lookup yields CDR1 SGHDN and CDR2 FVKESK. The CDR3 loop spans 16 amino acids. V gave up 4 bases and J gave up 2 bases, with 17 bases separating them. CDR3 region: CASSPRGQGVNTEAFF. DNA for the CDR3: TGTGCCAGCAGCCCAAGAGGGCAGGGTGTAAACACTGAAGCTTTCTTT.

This clonotype was counted at least ten times. The chain links TRBV27 to TRBJ1-1; unclear D gene. CDR1 MNHEY and CDR2 SMNVEV come from the germline V gene (reference sequence). The CDR3 contains 14 residues. V was shortened by 1 base and J by 1 base, with 7 bases between the two germline ends. CDR3 nucleotides: TGTGCCAGCAGTTTATTTAGTCGGAACACTGAAGCTTTCTTT. It codes for CASSLFSRNTEAFF.

This clonotype occurred a few times. Just one base apart from a much larger clone, this may be a read error. The V call is TRBV13, the J call TRBJ2-2, with D tentatively TRBD2 (5 bases). From germline, CDR1 is PRHDT and CDR2 FYEKMQ (reference sequence). This CDR3 has 16 amino acids. The CDR3 bases are TGTGCCAGCAGCTTAGGCCGACTGATTACGCCCGGGGAGCTGCTTTTT. Protein sequence: CASSLGRLITPGELLF.

J is TRBJ2-7 and V is TRBV20-1; D remains ambiguous. Germline values: CDR1 DFQATT, CDR2 SNEGSKA (reference sequence). Trimming removed 0 bases at V and 5 bases at J, with 17 bases between. CDR3 length: 15 residues. The CDR3 nucleotides read TGCAGTGCTAGAGATCCGGAGCTGGGTGGCCACGAGCAGTACTTC. It codes for CSARDPELGGHEQYF.

This clonotype was seen many times. The rearrangement links TRBV11-2 to TRBJ2-7; D might be TRBD2 (6 bases). This CDR3 region has 14 residues. The germline V gene encodes CDR1 SGHAT and CDR2 FQNNGV. V lost 2 bases, J lost 2 bases, and 10 bases lay in between. The CDR3, as DNA: TGTGCCAGCAGCTTACCGGGACTGCCCTACGAGCAGTACTTC. Amino acid sequence: CASSLPGLPYEQYF.

Concerning this clonotype: A much larger clone lies one base from this, so it may be a read error. J is TRBJ1-2 and V is TRBV28; weak D call: TRBD1 (5 bases). CDR1 is MDHEN and CDR2 is SYDVKM in the germline V gene. The V gene lost 10 bases and the J gene lost 4 bases, with 10 bases spanning the gap. This CDR3 comprises 11 residues. The CDR3 DNA follows: TGTGCCATTCACGACAGCTATGGCTACACCTTC. Translated: CAIHDSYGYTF.

This clonotype appeared many times. The chain carries TRBV10-3 and TRBJ1-5, with 8 bases lining up with TRBD1. The trim removed 10 bases at V and 3 bases at J, leaving 11 bases unmatched. Germline V lookup: CDR1 ENHRY, CDR2 SYGVKD. This CDR3 comprises 15 residues. CDR3 in amino acids: CATADRERVNQPQHF. In nucleotides, the CDR3 is TGTGCCACCGCGGACAGGGAGAGGGTCAATCAGCCCCAGCATTTT.

V gene TRBV6-2 or TRBV6-3 combines with J gene TRBJ2-7; 7 nucleotides line up with TRBD2. CDR3 length: 16 amino acids. Germline CDR1 reads MNHEY; CDR2 reads SVGEGT. V shed 6 bases and J 0 bases; nucleotides not matched to a gene: 11. CDR3 sequence reads: CASSPMLAESSYEQYF. In nucleotides, the CDR3 is TGTGCCAGCAGCCCTATGCTAGCGGAGAGCTCCTACGAGCAGTACTTC.

V is TRBV28 and J is TRBJ2-7, with D perhaps matching TRBD1 (5 bases). Germline assignment: CDR1 MDHEN and CDR2 SYDVKM. With 1 base removed from V and 4 bases from J, the gap between germline ends came to 11 bases. This CDR3 spans 14 amino acids. The CDR3 spells CASSLSPGRYEQYF. In nucleotides, the CDR3 is TGTGCCAGCAGTTTATCGCCAGGGCGGTACGAGCAGTACTTC.

As for this clonotype: A read error is possible here, since a much larger clone lies one base away. The chain carries TRBV18 and TRBJ1-6; no firm D call. The V gene's germline CDR1 is KGHSH and CDR2 LQKENI. The CDR3 totals 13 residues. The CDR3 nucleotides read TGTGCCAGCTCACCGGAAACAAAATCACACCTCCACTTT. Residues: CASSPETKSHLHF.

This clonotype was found once. The chain combines TRBV5-1 with TRBJ1-1; 8 nucleotides match TRBD1. V dropped 0 bases and J dropped 0; count of bases not matched to a gene: 10. Per germline, CDR1 SGHRS and CDR2 YFSETQ. CDR3 length: 18 residues. The CDR3 DNA sequence: TGCGCCAGCAGCTTGGAGGGACAGGTTGGGAACCTGAACACTGAAGCTTTCTTT. It codes for CASSLEGQVGNLNTEAFF.

The V gene is TRBV29-1, the J gene TRBJ1-5; D uncertain. Germline-derived CDR1 and CDR2 are SQVTM and ANQGSEA. V lost 7 bases, J lost 4 bases, and 14 bases lay in between. The length of the CDR3 is 13 residues. The DNA for the CDR3 is TGCAGCGCTGCCGGAGGTGATAATCAGCCCCAGCATTTT. Encoded protein: CSAAGGDNQPQHF. Looking up the rest from reference TRBV29-1 and TRBJ1-5 gives the full variable domain: SAVISQKPSRDICQRGTSLTIQCQVDSQVTMMFWYRQQPGQSLTLIATANQGSEATYESGFVIDKFPISRPNLTFSTLTVSNMSPEDSSIYLCSAAGGDNQPQHFGDGTRLSIL.

This clonotype has a count of ten or more. The CDR3 coding sequence is TGTGCCATCAGTGAGCTAGCGACGAACACCGGGGAGCTGTTTTTT. It translates to CAISELATNTGELFF. The chain has TRBV10-3 and TRBJ2-2; D possibly corresponds to TRBD2 (6 bases). V shed 2 bases and J shed 0 bases, with 7 bases lying between them. CDR1 is ENHRY, CDR2 SYGVKD, per germline. This CDR3 region has 15 residues.

This clonotype was counted at least ten times. V and J are TRBV6-1 and TRBJ1-1, with D hard to call. CDR1 is MNHNS, CDR2 SASEGT, per germline. The germline V and J ends were trimmed by 6 bases and 0 bases, with 14 bases remaining between them. The CDR3 has 15 residues. The CDR3 protein is CASRPFDGMNTEAFF. The CDR3 region has the DNA TGTGCCAGCAGACCGTTCGACGGCATGAACACTGAAGCTTTCTTT.

This clonotype was detected many times. V usage is TRBV5-1 and J usage is TRBJ2-7; D is possibly TRBD2 (6 bases). This CDR3 has 16 residues. Per germline, CDR1 SGHRS and CDR2 YFSETQ. Between the trimmed V and J ends, which lost 2 bases and 7 bases, there was a span of 22 bases. CDR3 bases: TGCGCCAGCAGCTTACTTGAGGGGCAGGGAGGACGGGAGCAGTACTTC. Translation: CASSLLEGQGGREQYF.

This clonotype appeared once. The V call is TRBV3-1, the J call TRBJ1-2, with TRBD1 matching 8 bases. The CDR3 is 12 amino acids. Germline trimming cut 8 bases from V and 8 bases from J; bases unmatched to any gene: 7. Germline-derived CDR1 and CDR2 are LGHDT and YNNKEL (reference sequence). DNA for the CDR3: TGTGCCAGCGCGGACAGGGTTGTCGGCTACACCTTC. Amino acids: CASADRVVGYTF.

The genes are TRBV11-2 and TRBJ1-1; no firm D call. Germline CDR1 and CDR2: SGHAT and FQNNGV. The CDR3 is 14 amino acids. The ends were cut back, 6 bases at V and 0 bases at J, with 11 bases in the middle. In DNA form, the CDR3 reads TGTGCCAGCAGTTTCCAGCCGATGAACACTGAAGCTTTCTTT. Its protein is CASSFQPMNTEAFF.

This clonotype occurred many times. The rearrangement links TRBV9 to TRBJ2-7; 11 bases are a match to TRBD1. The germline V gene encodes CDR1 SGDLS and CDR2 YYNGEE. The junction had 5 bases not matched to a gene; V was cut back by 2 bases and J by 7 bases. The CDR3 is 14 residues long. The CDR3 nucleotides are TGTGCCAGCAGCGTCGGACAGGGGGCGAGGGAGCAGTACTTC. Protein: CASSVGQGAREQYF. The full variable domain, completed using reference TRBV9 and TRBJ2-7, is DSGVTQTPKHLITATGQRVTLRCSPRSGDLSVYWYQQSLDQGLQFLIQYYNGEERAKGNILERFSAQQFPDLHSELNLSSLELGDSALYFCASSVGQGAREQYFGPGTRLTVT.

In this sample, this clonotype turned up many times. The rearrangement joins TRBV20-1 to TRBJ2-5, with 8 bases that match TRBD2. J lost 2 bases, V lost 4 bases, and 3 bases had no gene match. The germline V gene encodes CDR1 DFQATT and CDR2 SNEGSKA (reference sequence). This CDR3 spans 13 amino acids. The CDR3 DNA sequence: TGCAGTGCTAAAACTAGCGGACAAGAGACCCAGTACTTC. This gives the protein CSAKTSGQETQYF.

This clonotype was found many times. The chain has TRBV6-5 and TRBJ1-6, with TRBD1 identical over 8 bases. The V gene's germline CDR1 is MNHEY and CDR2 SVGAGI. CDR3 length: 14 residues. The J segment lost 7 bases and the V segment lost 5 bases, leaving 4 bases of the junction unmatched. The CDR3 protein is CASSNRDRNSPLHF. The CDR3 region has the DNA TGTGCCAGCAGTAACCGGGACAGGAATTCACCCCTCCACTTT.

In this sample, this clonotype turned up many times. The genes are TRBV3-1 and TRBJ2-7; D is perhaps TRBD1 (5 bases). The germline gives CDR1 LGHDT, CDR2 YNNKEL (reference sequence). The V and J ends lost 4 bases and 6 bases respectively, with 13 bases between them. The CDR3 sequence is 13 residues long. The CDR3 region has the DNA TGTGCCAGCAGCCGCCTCACAGGATCCGAGCAGTACTTC. This codes for CASSRLTGSEQYF.

Ten or more counts support this clonotype. The J gene is TRBJ2-5, the V gene TRBV29-1; the D gene is possibly TRBD1 (5 bases). With 6 bases removed from V and 5 bases from J, the gap between germline ends came to 13 bases. Germline CDR1 SQVTM, CDR2 ANQGSEA. This CDR3 has 12 residues. CDR3 region: CSVPGRRETQYF. CDR3 DNA sequence: TGCAGCGTCCCAGGGCGTCGGGAGACCCAGTACTTC.

This clonotype was observed many times. This sequence joins TRBV11-1 and TRBJ1-2; no definite D call. CDR1 and CDR2 from the germline V gene are SGHAT and FQDESV (reference sequence). The V and J ends lost 2 bases and 5 bases respectively, with 12 bases between them. The CDR3 runs to 14 residues. The CDR3 region is CASSLLGSDYGYTF. Written as DNA, the CDR3 is TGTGCCAGCAGCTTATTAGGGAGCGATTATGGCTACACCTTC.

This clonotype was seen repeatedly, ten times or more. V and J are TRBV4-1 and TRBJ1-1; TRBD1 might be the D (6 bases). Germline V gives CDR1 MGHRA, CDR2 YSYEKL. This CDR3 has 15 amino acids. Trimming removed 4 bases from V and 1 base from J, with 13 bases in between. The CDR3 loop is CASSPTGGANTEAFF. Written as DNA, the CDR3 is TGCGCCAGCAGCCCCACCGGGGGGGCGAACACTGAAGCTTTCTTT.

This clonotype occurred a few times. The chain links TRBV10-3 to TRBJ2-7; TRBD2 matches 12 bases. Per the germline V gene, CDR1 is ENHRY and CDR2 is SYGVKD. V was pared by 3 bases and J by 4 bases, with 7 bases of the junction left unmatched. The CDR3 sequence is 16 residues long. CDR3 region: CAISDSSGREGYEQYF. CDR3 bases: TGTGCCATCAGTGACTCTAGCGGGAGGGAGGGGTACGAGCAGTACTTC.